The entry that follows covers one T cell receptor (beta chain) sequence. Its matching antigen is unknown. The record originates from a study of cytomegalovirus exposure and HLA in healthy donors. Broader study findings: Within the approximately 130 validation repertoires, first-cohort TCR clusters tended to co-occur, according to a later analysis.

Measured with immunoSEQ multiplex PCR; TCRdb has only the in-frame clones, and not every one. The data show about 150,000 clones, 85% to 90% seen once. The sequencing input was PBMCs. This clonotype was sampled from a man aged 18 to 29 in good health and CMV-seronegative.

CDR3 residues: CASSQDENRENEQYV. CDR3 sequence (DNA): TGCGCCAGCAGCCAAGATGAGAACAGGGAGAACGAGCAGTACGTC. The rearrangement uses TRBV4-1 and TRBJ2-7; the D gene is possibly TRBD1 (6 bases). The germline V gene encodes CDR1 MGHRA and CDR2 YSYEKL. This CDR3 is 15 amino acids long. V was pared by 0 bases and J by 5 bases, with 14 bases between.